This T cell receptor (beta chain) was observed in a study of cytomegalovirus exposure and HLA in healthy donors. Whole-study results and caveats: At a 0.05 false discovery rate, a later analysis found about 17,000 TCR beta sequences to be associated with HLA alleles. Researchers reportedly found TCR beta sequences accurately predicted most subjects' HLA-A and HLA-B alleles. Researchers counted over 150 TCR beta chains as cytomegalovirus-associated.

To note about this clone: Its matching antigen is unknown.

60 Vbeta and 13 Jbeta primers were used in PCR. Sequenced by immunoSEQ multiplex PCR; TCRdb stores in-frame clones only, minus some. The repertoire holds 110,000 to 150,000 clones, with 73% as singletons. This CDR3 comprises 14 residues. The sequence was collected from a human donor in good health. The chain has TRBV12-1 and TRBJ1-2. TRBV12-1 is annotated as a pseudogene. The source material was PBMCs. This CDR3 is CASSPSPANYGYTF. CDR3 coding DNA: TGTGCCAGCAGCCCGAGTCCAGCGAACTATGGCTACACCTTC.